This T cell receptor beta chain was recorded in a study of T cells in Graves' hyperthyroidism and ophthalmopathy (dated by TCRdb to the late 2010s). General notes on the study: Peripheral blood samples were taken at the time of initial diagnosis, prior to any treatment. In addition, the study compared T-cell repertoires in thyroid tissue and in blood from a handful of Graves' hyperthyroidism patients. Once sampling was done, hyperthyroidism patients were given methimazole at a starting dose of 30 mg daily, whereas ophthalmopathy patients were given high-dose intravenous methylprednisolone. An independent validation cohort of fewer than 20 hyperthyroidism patients and some 15 patients who later progressed to ophthalmopathy tested prospective prediction of ophthalmopathy. The roughly 100 discovery patients were divided at random into training and test sets in a 7:3 ratio. TCR V-J signatures able to tell the groups apart were searched for in a discovery cohort of some 100 patients, of whom about 40 had Graves' ophthalmopathy and roughly 58 had stable Graves' hyperthyroidism. The paper reports TCR Vbeta CDR3 sequencing of about 140 peripheral blood samples: 43 ophthalmopathy, about 75 hyperthyroidism and around 17 progressor patients.

The V end gives up 0 bases and the J end 3 bases, leaving 9 bases in the junction not matched to a gene. The CDR3 starts with the cysteine, ends with the phenylalanine, and has 18 residues. The kept DNA is CDR3 alone, 54 bases in frame from the first base. Via the germline V gene (reference sequence), CDR1 is MNHEY and CDR2 SMNVEV. This clonotype came up many times. Its antigen is currently not known. No much larger clone exists at a distance of one base, and base qualities are not known. Stable Graves' hyperthyroidism was defined as no progression to ophthalmopathy during 18 months of follow-up. Hyperthyroidism patients were newly diagnosed, with disease duration under 2 months, and aged 18 to 65 years. Any patient with an uncontrolled infection, another autoimmune disease, pregnancy or lactation was excluded. Clinical symptoms, serum thyroxine and TRAb, thyroid ultrasound, and orbital computed tomography formed the basis for the diagnoses. Ficoll-Paque density gradient centrifugation was used to isolate PBMCs from around 10 ml of fresh peripheral blood. Total RNA was extracted with Trizol reagent, and quality was checked on an Agilent 2100 Bioanalyzer.

The study at large found these results: Sample size was not statistically predetermined, and investigators were not blinded to group allocation. Blood samples also contained most of the expanded thyroid clonotypes (frequency above 0.001), which suggests that blood repertoires may reflect thyroid immune responses. A 13 V-J signature model separated ophthalmopathy from stable hyperthyroidism, with about 88% sensitivity and 81.08% specificity in cross-validation and 80%/75% in testing. In validation, the model predicted progression to ophthalmopathy with 55% to 71% sensitivity and about 72% specificity, a median of 6.5 months before onset.

The TCR beta CDR3 regions were amplified from the RNA transcripts. The first round of RT-PCR for the TCR CDR3 was performed with the HTBI primer set and the Qiagen OneStep RT-PCR kit. The libraries were constructed in a second round of multiplex PCR and then size-selected and purified. Sequencing of the libraries was done on an Illumina HiSeq2000 using paired-end 100 bp reads. In the authors' own workflow: SOAPnuke was used to process the raw data, throwing out any read that contained adapters or uncalled bases, had a mean Phred below 15, or lacked an exact constant-primer or identifier match. COPE v1.2.5 was used to merge the high-quality paired reads, and each unique nucleotide sequence was defined as a clonotype. MiTCR v1.1 was used to align clonotypes to the IMGT TRBV, TRBD and TRBJ reference segments. The analysis was restricted to V-J combinations with a frequency above 0.0001, which together covered roughly 99% of the repertoires. A TCS score was defined as the ratio of F50 (clonal expansion) to E x V (chaos), with BLOSUM62-based TCRdist applied between CDR3 peptides within each V-J. Welch's t-statistics and random forest reduced some 510 V-J features to 10 to 15, which were used in a naive Bayes classifier (R e1071). TCRdb reran the public reads through fastp at Q25 and MiXCR, keeping productive beta chains. CDR3 protein duplicates are merged, each entry listing the most common genes and DNA. The authors' filters were not applied to this entry. The sample profile shows 550,000 to 800,000 distinct CDR3 sequences; approximately 15% of them were found once. The ten most abundant clones make up around a sixth of the sample.

The chain is made from TRBV27 and TRBJ2-3; a stretch of 10 junction bases matches TRBD2. The sequence derives from a man in his forties or fifties with Graves' hyperthyroidism. Material for sequencing was blood. The nucleotides are TGTGCCAGCAGTTTATCCCTGAGAACTAGCGGGATAACAGATACGCAGTATTTT. Its product reads: CASSLSLRTSGITDTQYF.